Reported below is one TCR beta chain. As yet, its antigen is unknown. Trimming pared 6 bases from V and 4 bases from J, leaving 16 bases between. This CDR3 is 15 amino acids long. The data originate from a study of response to subunit inactivated influenza vaccine. General study results and limits: T cells newly recruited by each seasonal influenza vaccination are few, the authors suggested.

TCRdb re-analysed the RT-PCR reads in MiXCR, keeping a single row per CDR3 protein. The sample consists of about 780,000 distinct CDR3 sequences, approximately 17% of them appearing once. The chain carries TRBV12-3 or TRBV12-4 and TRBJ2-1, with D possibly matching TRBD1 (6 bases). This material consisted of PBMCs from blood, taken 5 days after vaccination. The clonotype was recovered from a man in his forties or fifties who received an inactivated influenza vaccine. The CDR3 sequence is CASRTGSSGYNEQFF. For the CDR3, the DNA is TGTGCCAGCAGAACAGGGTCGTCGGGTTACAATGAGCAGTTCTTC.